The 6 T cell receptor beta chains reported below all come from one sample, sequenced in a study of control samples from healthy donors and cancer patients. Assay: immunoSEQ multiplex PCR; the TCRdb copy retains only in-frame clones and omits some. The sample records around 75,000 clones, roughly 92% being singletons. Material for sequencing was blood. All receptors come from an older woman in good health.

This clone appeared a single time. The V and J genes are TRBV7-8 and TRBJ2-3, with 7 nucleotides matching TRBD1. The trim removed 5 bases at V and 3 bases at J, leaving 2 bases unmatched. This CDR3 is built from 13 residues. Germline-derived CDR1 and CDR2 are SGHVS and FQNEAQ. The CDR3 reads CASSTQGTDTQYF. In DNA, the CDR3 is TGTGCCAGCAGCACACAGGGGACAGATACGCAGTATTTT.

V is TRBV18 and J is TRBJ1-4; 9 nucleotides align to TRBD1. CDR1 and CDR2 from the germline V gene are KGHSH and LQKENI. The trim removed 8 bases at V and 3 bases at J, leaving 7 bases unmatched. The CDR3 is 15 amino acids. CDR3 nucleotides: TGTGCCAGCGCCGGGACAGGGCTCCCTAATGAAAAACTGTTTTTT. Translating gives CASAGTGLPNEKLFF.

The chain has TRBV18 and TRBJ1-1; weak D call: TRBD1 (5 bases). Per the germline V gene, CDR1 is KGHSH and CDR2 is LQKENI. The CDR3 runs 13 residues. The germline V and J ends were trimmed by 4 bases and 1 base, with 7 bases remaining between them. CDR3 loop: CASSQGKNTEAFF. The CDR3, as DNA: TGTGCCAGCTCACAGGGGAAGAACACTGAAGCTTTCTTT.

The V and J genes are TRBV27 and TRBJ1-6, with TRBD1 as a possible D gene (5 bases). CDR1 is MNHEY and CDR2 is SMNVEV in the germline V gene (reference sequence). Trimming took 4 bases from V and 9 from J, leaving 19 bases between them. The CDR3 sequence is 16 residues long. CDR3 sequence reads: CASSYEGPPMGSPLHF. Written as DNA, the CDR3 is TGTGCCAGCAGTTACGAGGGACCCCCGATGGGTTCACCCCTCCACTTT.

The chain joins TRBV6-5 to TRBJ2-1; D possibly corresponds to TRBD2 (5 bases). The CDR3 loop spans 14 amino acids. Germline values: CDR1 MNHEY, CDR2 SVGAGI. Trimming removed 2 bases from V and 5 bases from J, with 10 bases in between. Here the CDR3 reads CASSYGLPNNEQFF. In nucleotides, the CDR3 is TGTGCCAGCAGTTACGGACTCCCGAACAATGAGCAGTTCTTC.

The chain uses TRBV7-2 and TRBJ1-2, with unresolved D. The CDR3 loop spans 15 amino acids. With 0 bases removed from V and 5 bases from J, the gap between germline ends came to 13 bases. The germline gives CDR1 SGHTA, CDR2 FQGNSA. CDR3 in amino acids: CASSLAITAEYGYTF. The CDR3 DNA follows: TGTGCCAGCAGCTTAGCGATAACAGCTGAATATGGCTACACCTTC.